What follows describes a single T cell receptor beta chain. The J segment lost 8 bases and the V segment lost 2 bases, leaving 9 bases of the junction unmatched. CDR3 size: 16 residues. CDR1 is MGHRA and CDR2 is YSYEKL in the germline V gene. Per the original data handling: Estimation of nucleated cell counts was performed using reference gene primer amplification. Clones were read by immunoSEQ multiplex PCR, and TCRdb kept only the in-frame ones, dropping some. The V and J calls and clone size come from that table; D and trimming were worked out from the DNA. Of 200,000 to 250,000 clones listed, about 85% are singletons. This sample stems from a study of blood T cell repertoires in COVID-19. Study-level background: From the United States, Italy and Spain came samples of acute and convalescent COVID-19. From T cells, B-cell-depleted T cells, or PBMCs came the material, which was cDNA or gDNA.

Sequencing was carried out using peripheral blood. The TCR was taken from a young woman who had recovered from COVID-19. This rearrangement joins TRBV4-1 to TRBJ2-1, with 10 bases aligning to TRBD1. The CDR3 here is CASSQPPGQGYDEQFF. CDR3 DNA: TGCGCCAGCAGCCAACCCCCGGGACAGGGGTACGATGAGCAGTTCTTC.